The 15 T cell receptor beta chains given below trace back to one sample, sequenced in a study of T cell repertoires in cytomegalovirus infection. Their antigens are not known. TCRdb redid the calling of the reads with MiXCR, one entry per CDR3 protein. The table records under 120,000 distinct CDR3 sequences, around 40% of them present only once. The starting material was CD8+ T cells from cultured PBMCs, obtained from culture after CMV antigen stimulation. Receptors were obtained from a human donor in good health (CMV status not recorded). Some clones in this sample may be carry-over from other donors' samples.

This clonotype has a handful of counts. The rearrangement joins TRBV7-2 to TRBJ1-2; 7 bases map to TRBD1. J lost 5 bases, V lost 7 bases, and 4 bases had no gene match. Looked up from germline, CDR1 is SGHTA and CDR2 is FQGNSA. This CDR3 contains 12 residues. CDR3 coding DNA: TGTGCCAGCACCCCGACAGGGTATGGCTACACCTTC. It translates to CASTPTGYGYTF.

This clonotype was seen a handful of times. CDR3 coding DNA: TGTGCCAGCAGCTTAGGGTTCGGGGGGCGTACTGAAGCTTTCTTT. It codes for CASSLGFGGRTEAFF. J is TRBJ1-1 and V is TRBV7-9; D is possibly TRBD1 (6 bases). The CDR3 covers 15 residues. Trimming left V 1 base short and J 5 bases short, with 14 bases between. Germline V gives CDR1 SEHNR, CDR2 FQNEAQ (reference sequence).

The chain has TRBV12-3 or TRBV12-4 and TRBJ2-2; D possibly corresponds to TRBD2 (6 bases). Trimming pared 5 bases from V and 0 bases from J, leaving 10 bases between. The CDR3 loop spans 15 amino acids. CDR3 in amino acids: CASSIGGANTGELFF. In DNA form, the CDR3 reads TGTGCCAGCAGTATCGGGGGAGCGAACACCGGGGAGCTGTTTTTT.

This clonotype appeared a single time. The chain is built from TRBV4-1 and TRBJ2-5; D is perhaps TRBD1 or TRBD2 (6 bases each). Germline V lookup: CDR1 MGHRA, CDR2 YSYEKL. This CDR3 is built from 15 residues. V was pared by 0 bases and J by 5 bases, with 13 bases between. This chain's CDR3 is CASSQEPGAGETQYF. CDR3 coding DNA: TGCGCCAGCAGCCAAGAGCCGGGGGCGGGGGAGACCCAGTACTTC.

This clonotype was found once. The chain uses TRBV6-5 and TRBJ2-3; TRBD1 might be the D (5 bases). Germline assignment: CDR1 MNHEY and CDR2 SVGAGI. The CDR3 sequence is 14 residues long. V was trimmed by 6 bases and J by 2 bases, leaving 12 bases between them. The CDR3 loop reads CASRPDSTTDTQYF. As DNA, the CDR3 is TGTGCCAGCAGACCCGACAGTACCACAGATACGCAGTATTTT.

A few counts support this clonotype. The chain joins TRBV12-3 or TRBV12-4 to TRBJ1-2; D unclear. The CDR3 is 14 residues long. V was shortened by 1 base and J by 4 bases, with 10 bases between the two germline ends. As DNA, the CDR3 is TGTGCCAGCAGTTTAGGGGCCCTTCTCTATGGCTACACCTTC. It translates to CASSLGALLYGYTF.

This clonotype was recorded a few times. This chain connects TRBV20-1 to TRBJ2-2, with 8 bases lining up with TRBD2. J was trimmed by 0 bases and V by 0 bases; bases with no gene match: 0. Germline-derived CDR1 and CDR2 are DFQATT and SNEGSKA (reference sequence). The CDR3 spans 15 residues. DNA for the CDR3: TGCAGTGCTAGAGAGCGGGGGGCGAACACCGGGGAGCTGTTTTTT. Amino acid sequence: CSARERGANTGELFF.

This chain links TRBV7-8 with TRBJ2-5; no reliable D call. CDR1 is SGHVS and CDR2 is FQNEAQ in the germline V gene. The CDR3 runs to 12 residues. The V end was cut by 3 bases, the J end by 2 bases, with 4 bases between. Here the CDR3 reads CASSFGQETQYF. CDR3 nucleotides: TGTGCCAGCAGCTTTGGTCAAGAGACCCAGTACTTC.

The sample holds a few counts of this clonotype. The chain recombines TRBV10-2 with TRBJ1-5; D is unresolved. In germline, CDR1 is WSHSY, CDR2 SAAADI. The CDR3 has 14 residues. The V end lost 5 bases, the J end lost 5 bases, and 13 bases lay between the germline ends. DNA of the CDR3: TGCGCCAGCAGTCACAAACTCAGAGATCAGCCCCAGCATTTT. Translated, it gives CASSHKLRDQPQHF.

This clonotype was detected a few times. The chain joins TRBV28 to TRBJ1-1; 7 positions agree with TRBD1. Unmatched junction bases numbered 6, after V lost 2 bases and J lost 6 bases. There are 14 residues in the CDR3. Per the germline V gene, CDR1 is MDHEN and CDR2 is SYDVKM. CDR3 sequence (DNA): TGTGCCAGCAGTTTAACAGGGGCTGGGGCTGAAGCTTTCTTT. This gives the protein CASSLTGAGAEAFF.

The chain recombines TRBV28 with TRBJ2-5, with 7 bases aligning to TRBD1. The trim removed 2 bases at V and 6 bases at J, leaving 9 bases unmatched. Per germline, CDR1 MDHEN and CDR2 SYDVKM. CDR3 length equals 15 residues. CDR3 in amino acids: CASSLGAGGSKTQYF. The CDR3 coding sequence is TGTGCCAGCAGTTTAGGGGCAGGGGGATCGAAGACCCAGTACTTC.

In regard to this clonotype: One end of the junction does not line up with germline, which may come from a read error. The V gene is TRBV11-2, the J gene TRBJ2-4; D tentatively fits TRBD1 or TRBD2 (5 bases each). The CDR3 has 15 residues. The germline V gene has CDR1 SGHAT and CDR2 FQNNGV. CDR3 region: CTSSLGVGDKNIQYF. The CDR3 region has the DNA TGTACCAGCAGCCTGGGGGTTGGGGACAAAAACATTCAGTACTTC.

The CDR3 nucleotides are TGCAGCGCGCAGGAGAGGGATCCCTATGGCTACACCTTC. Protein sequence: CSAQERDPYGYTF. The rearrangement uses TRBV29-1 and TRBJ1-2; D is unclear. This CDR3 is built from 13 residues. Germline V gene sequence: CDR1 SQVTM, CDR2 ANQGSEA. V dropped 7 bases and J dropped 4 bases, with 16 bases sitting between them.

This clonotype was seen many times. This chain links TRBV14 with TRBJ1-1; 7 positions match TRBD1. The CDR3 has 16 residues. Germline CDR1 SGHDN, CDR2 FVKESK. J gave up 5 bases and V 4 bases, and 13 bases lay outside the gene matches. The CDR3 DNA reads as TGTGCCAGCAGCCCTGGACAGGTAGAGATGACAACTGAAGCTTTCTTT. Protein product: CASSPGQVEMTTEAFF.

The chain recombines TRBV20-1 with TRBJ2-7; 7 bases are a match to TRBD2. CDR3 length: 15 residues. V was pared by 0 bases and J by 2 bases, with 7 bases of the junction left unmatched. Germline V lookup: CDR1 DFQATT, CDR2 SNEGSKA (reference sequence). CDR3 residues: CSAREGGGLTYEQYF. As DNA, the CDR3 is TGCAGTGCTAGAGAGGGCGGGGGACTCACCTACGAGCAGTACTTC.